The 23 T cell receptor beta chains presented below share a single source sample, sequenced in a study of CD8 T cells in Susac syndrome. Random hexamers served to reverse transcribe about 0.5 to 1 ug RNA. MiXCR, run by TCRdb on the immunoSEQ multiplex PCR reads, gives a single entry per CDR3 protein. The table shows around 300,000 distinct CDR3 sequences, with about 91% occurring only once. Sequencing was done on a sample of CD8+ T cells from PBMCs. The receptors come from a human donor with multiple sclerosis.

This clonotype was picked up a small number of times. The chain employs TRBV3-1 and TRBJ2-7, with D perhaps matching TRBD1 (5 bases). The ends were cut back, 1 base at V and 2 bases at J, with 12 bases in the middle. The length of the CDR3 is 15 residues. CDR1 and CDR2 from the germline V gene are LGHDT and YNNKEL (reference sequence). Written as DNA, the CDR3 is TGTGCCAGCAGCCAAGGTCGACAGCTGGCCTACGAGCAGTACTTC. This sequence encodes CASSQGRQLAYEQYF.

The chain joins TRBV24-1 to TRBJ2-1; 12 bases line up with TRBD2. Trimming took 6 bases from V and 5 from J; bases not matched to a gene: 4. The germline V gene has CDR1 KGHDR and CDR2 SFDVKD. This CDR3 region has 15 residues. The CDR3 DNA reads TGTGCCACCAGTCCACTAGCGGGAGGAGACAATGAGCAGTTCTTC. It codes for CATSPLAGGDNEQFF.

The chain combines TRBV29-1 with TRBJ2-3, with D perhaps assigned TRBD1 or TRBD2 (5 bases each). V lost 7 bases to trimming and J lost 2 bases, with 19 bases between them. CDR3 length equals 15 residues. The germline gives CDR1 SQVTM, CDR2 ANQGSEA. The CDR3, as DNA: TGCAGCGCCACGGCCGGGACGGCGTTCACAGATACGCAGTATTTT. It specifies CSATAGTAFTDTQYF.

V and J are TRBV30 and TRBJ1-1; D gene uncertain. The CDR3 has 12 amino acids. CDR1 is GTSNPN, CDR2 SVGIG, per germline (reference sequence). V shed 0 bases and J shed 4 bases, with 6 bases lying between them. CDR3: CAWSVLATEAFF. Here the CDR3 DNA reads TGTGCCTGGAGTGTACTGGCCACTGAAGCTTTCTTT.

The chain is built from TRBV30 and TRBJ2-3, with D perhaps matching TRBD1 or TRBD2 (7 bases each). The CDR3 length is 13 residues. CDR1 GTSNPN and CDR2 SVGIG come from the germline V gene (reference sequence). Trimming removed 0 bases at V and 12 bases at J, with 16 bases between. Written as DNA, the CDR3 is TGTGCCTGGAGTGTACCAGCGGGGACAGTCCAGTATTTT. This sequence encodes CAWSVPAGTVQYF.

The chain employs TRBV12-3 or TRBV12-4 and TRBJ2-7, with D hard to call. The CDR3 spans 13 residues. The V end lost 1 base, the J end lost 2 bases, and 6 bases lay between the germline ends. The CDR3 sequence: CASSLGTPYEQYF. CDR3 nucleotides: TGTGCCAGCAGTTTAGGGACCCCCTACGAGCAGTACTTC.

This clonotype was seen a handful of times. The chain uses TRBV28 and TRBJ2-7, with a tentative D call TRBD1 (6 bases). The CDR3 consists of 13 residues. Deletions cut 5 bases from V and 5 bases from J, with 13 bases between. Looked up from germline, CDR1 is MDHEN and CDR2 is SYDVKM. CDR3 nucleotides: TGTGCCAGCAGTCTAACAGGGTCCCACGAGCAGTACTTC. It is translated as CASSLTGSHEQYF.

The rearrangement uses TRBV29-1 and TRBJ2-7; 7 bases are shared with TRBD1. CDR3 length: 13 amino acids. Germline V gene data show CDR1 as SQVTM and CDR2 as ANQGSEA. J was trimmed by 2 bases and V by 7 bases; bases with no gene match: 8. CDR3 sequence (DNA): TGCAGCGGCGCCCGGGACAGCCCCTACGAGCAGTACTTC. Amino acid sequence: CSGARDSPYEQYF.

CDR3 sequence: CASSSFGAASTDTQYF. The CDR3 DNA is TGTGCCAGCAGCTCCTTCGGGGCTGCTAGCACAGATACGCAGTATTTT. The J gene is TRBJ2-3, the V gene TRBV27; D may correspond to TRBD1 or TRBD2 (5 bases each). The V end was cut by 6 bases, the J end by 0 bases, with 16 bases between. This CDR3 has 16 residues. Germline lookup yields CDR1 MNHEY and CDR2 SMNVEV (reference sequence).

As DNA, the CDR3 is TGCAGCGTCGGACAGGGCTCTGGGGCCAACGTCCTGACTTTC. Translated: CSVGQGSGANVLTF. The chain joins TRBV29-1 to TRBJ2-6; 8 bases align to TRBD1. Germline V gene lookup returns CDR1 SQVTM and CDR2 ANQGSEA. This CDR3 spans 14 amino acids. Unmatched junction bases numbered 1, after V lost 6 bases and J lost 0 bases.

This sequence joins TRBV9 and TRBJ1-2; the match to TRBD1 covers 7 bases. This CDR3 is 15 amino acids long. Germline CDR1 and CDR2: SGDLS and YYNGEE. J was trimmed by 6 bases and V by 3 bases; bases with no gene match: 11. The CDR3 spells CASSAGSDRTDGYTF. CDR3 bases: TGTGCCAGCAGCGCCGGGTCGGACAGGACTGATGGCTACACCTTC.

This sequence joins TRBV28 and TRBJ1-4; D possibly corresponds to TRBD1 (6 bases). Per the germline V gene, CDR1 is MDHEN and CDR2 is SYDVKM. V lost 5 bases and J 8 bases, leaving 18 bases between the germline ends. The CDR3 is 15 amino acids. The CDR3 coding sequence is TGTGCCAGCAGTCCTTGGACAGCCGGACGAGAAAAACTGTTTTTT. This sequence encodes CASSPWTAGREKLFF.

V is TRBV24-1 and J is TRBJ2-7; D might be TRBD1 or TRBD2, each matching 5 bases. Between the trimmed V and J ends, which lost 8 bases and 0 bases, there was a span of 13 bases. The CDR3 spans 14 residues. Looked up from germline, CDR1 is KGHDR and CDR2 is SFDVKD. CDR3 loop: CATIPGPSSYEQYF. The CDR3 DNA is TGTGCCACCATCCCGGGACCTAGCTCCTACGAGCAGTACTTC.

This clonotype was seen just once. This chain uses TRBV7-9 with TRBJ1-1; D uncertain. The V and J ends lost 5 bases and 1 base respectively, with 17 bases between them. The CDR3 has 16 residues. Germline loops: CDR1 SEHNR, CDR2 FQNEAQ (reference sequence). The CDR3: CASSRPNLRTNTEAFF. The CDR3 nucleotides are TGTGCCAGCAGCCGACCCAATCTAAGGACGAACACTGAAGCTTTCTTT.

In its sample, this clonotype was seen once. This rearrangement joins TRBV4-1 to TRBJ1-2; tentative D call: TRBD1 (5 bases). The CDR3 is made up of 14 amino acids. Looked up from germline, CDR1 is MGHRA and CDR2 is YSYEKL. Trimming removed 3 bases at V and 8 bases at J, with 16 bases between. As DNA, the CDR3 is TGCGCCAGCAGCCAGGGACCTCCACGCGACGGCTACACCTTC. It yields the protein CASSQGPPRDGYTF.

V and J are TRBV27 and TRBJ2-7; 7 bases fit TRBD2. This CDR3 region has 16 residues. Trimming cost V 5 bases and J 3 bases; bases outside gene matches: 13. Germline CDR1 is MNHEY and CDR2 is SMNVEV (reference sequence). The CDR3 region has the DNA TGTGCCAGCAGTCCCGGGTCAACCGGGGGGTACTACGAGCAGTACTTC. Its protein product is CASSPGSTGGYYEQYF.

This clonotype occurred a few times. The chain uses TRBV5-4 and TRBJ2-1; D is perhaps TRBD2 (5 bases). Germline assignment: CDR1 SGHNT and CDR2 YYREEE (reference sequence). The CDR3 sequence is 13 residues long. The germline V and J ends were trimmed by 8 bases and 7 bases, with 16 bases remaining between them. CDR3 loop: CASSLGLANEQFF. The CDR3 nucleotides read TGTGCCAGTAGTCTTGGACTCGCAAATGAGCAGTTCTTC.

V gene TRBV4-1 combines with J gene TRBJ2-1; D possibly corresponds to TRBD2 (5 bases). Trimming took off 0 bases at V and 4 bases at J, with 10 bases between the two ends. CDR3 length: 15 amino acids. Looked up from germline, CDR1 is MGHRA and CDR2 is YSYEKL. The CDR3 region is CASSQDQRAYNEQFF. CDR3 sequence (DNA): TGCGCCAGCAGCCAAGACCAGAGGGCTTACAATGAGCAGTTCTTC.

This chain joins TRBV7-9 and TRBJ2-2, with D perhaps TRBD2 (5 bases). The V and J ends lost 5 bases and 3 bases respectively, with 13 bases between them. CDR3 size: 15 residues. From germline, CDR1 is SEHNR and CDR2 FQNEAQ (reference sequence). The CDR3 nucleotides read TGTGCCAGCAGCCAACTTGGACTCTACACCGGGGAGCTGTTTTTT. It translates to CASSQLGLYTGELFF.

This chain connects TRBV5-5 to TRBJ2-1, with D unresolved. The V gene's germline CDR1 is SGHKS and CDR2 YYEKEE (reference sequence). V was shortened by 5 bases and J by 0 bases, with 15 bases between the two germline ends. This CDR3 comprises 16 residues. The CDR3 DNA sequence: TGTGCCAGCAGTCCCGAGGACGGAAGCTCCTACAATGAGCAGTTCTTC. It encodes CASSPEDGSSYNEQFF.

The chain couples TRBV6-2 or TRBV6-3 to TRBJ2-1; possible D gene TRBD2, 6 bases. Deletions cut 2 bases from V and 7 bases from J, with 18 bases between. The CDR3 covers 16 residues. Germline V CDR1 and CDR2: MNHEY, SVGEGT. CDR3 DNA sequence: TGTGCCAGCAGTTACCACGTAGGAGGGGCGGGGAATGAGCAGTTCTTC. The encoded protein is CASSYHVGGAGNEQFF.

This chain joins TRBV11-2 and TRBJ2-7, with 12 bases that match TRBD2. Germline-derived CDR1 and CDR2 are SGHAT and FQNNGV. V trimming: 1 base; J trimming: 2 bases; junction bases outside the gene matches: 3. There are 16 residues in the CDR3. CDR3 residues: CASSLVTSGRTYEQYF. The CDR3 DNA reads as TGTGCCAGCAGCTTAGTCACTAGCGGGAGGACCTACGAGCAGTACTTC. Drawing the rest from reference TRBV11-2 and TRBJ2-7, the complete variable domain is EAGVAQSPRYKIIEKRQSVAFWCNPISGHATLYWYQQILGQGPKLLIQFQNNGVVDDSQLPKDRFSAERLKGVDSTLKIQPAKLEDSAVYLCASSLVTSGRTYEQYFGPGTRLTVT.

This chain links TRBV13 with TRBJ2-7, with D possibly TRBD2 on 5 matching bases. Germline V gene data show CDR1 as PRHDT and CDR2 as FYEKMQ (reference sequence). The CDR3 totals 14 residues. V was shortened by 5 bases and J by 3 bases, with 14 bases between the two germline ends. The CDR3 protein is CASSHPGNGYEQYF. The CDR3 DNA reads as TGTGCCAGCAGCCACCCCGGGAATGGCTACGAGCAGTACTTC.